The TCR beta chain under discussion was sequenced for a study of metastatic and nonmetastatic thyroid tumors. As for this clone: Antigen: not known.

Germline CDR1 is DFQATT and CDR2 is SNEGSKA (reference sequence). This CDR3 has 14 amino acids. V lost 0 bases to trimming and J lost 3 bases; unmatched junction nucleotides: 0. Points from the study as a whole: As reported, TCR beta diversity in blood and tumor was significantly higher in malignant thyroid tumors than in benign nodules.

In the original processing: Built for papillary thyroid cancer, a distant-metastasis classifier drew on CDR3 differences across clinicopathological groups. TCRdb redid the clone calls on the PCR reads using MiXCR. The V and J calls follow TCRdb's processing rather than the paper's. The sample carries tens of thousands of clones, more than 15% recorded once. All patients were untreated before thyroid surgery. The origin of this receptor is a female donor with papillary thyroid cancer or a benign thyroid nodule (not recorded which). Some clones in this sample may be carry-over from other donors' samples. Sequenced sample: blood. V and J are TRBV20-1 and TRBJ1-1; 11 bases fit TRBD1. The CDR3 is CSAREDRGHTEAFF. As DNA, the CDR3 is TGCAGTGCTAGAGAGGACAGGGGGCACACTGAAGCTTTCTTT.